These T cell receptor beta chains were read from a single sample in a study of blood T cells in healthy people across ages. MiXCR was run by TCRdb on the 5' RACE reads, yielding one entry per CDR3 protein. The sample includes around 870,000 distinct CDR3 sequences, around 26% of them seen just once. Source material: blood. These receptors all stem from a woman aged 80 or over in good health. CDR3s include the opening cysteine and the closing phenylalanine or tryptophan. The order of the fields is J gene, D gene, V gene, clone size, CDR3 DNA, CDR3 protein. The D gene is left open where the match is weak. Rows give clone size only sometimes, using once, few, many, or a class for an expanded clone.

TRBJ2-4	NA	TRBV7-9	NA	TGTGCCAGCAGCAGTTTCCTAGCCAAAAACATTCAGTACTTC	CASSSFLAKNIQYF
TRBJ2-1	TRBD1	TRBV27	many	TGTGCCAGCGCACGACAGGGTGACAATGAGCAGTTCTTC	CASARQGDNEQFF
TRBJ2-7	TRBD1	TRBV20-1	many	TGCAGTGCTAGAAGACGGGGACAGGGGGCGACCAGGCAGTACTTC	CSARRRGQGATRQYF
TRBJ1-6	NA	TRBV2	NA	TGTGCCAGCGCACGCAGACAGAATAATTCACCCCTCCACTTT	CASARRQNNSPLHF
TRBJ1-4	TRBD1	TRBV18	NA	TGTGCCGGCTCACCGGCCAGGGGGCTCGATGAAAAACTGTTTTTT	CAGSPARGLDEKLFF
TRBJ1-2	NA	TRBV15	once	TGTGCCACCAGCAGAGATATCGACAGCTTCTATGGCTACACCTTC	CATSRDIDSFYGYTF
TRBJ2-7	TRBD2	TRBV6-1	few	TGTGCCAGCAGTCGAGGGACTAGCGGGGGCCGTTCCCCCTACGAGCAGTACTTC	CASSRGTSGGRSPYEQYF
TRBJ2-7	NA	TRBV10-3	many	TGTGCCATCAGTCCAGCCGAGAGACACGAGCAGTACTTC	CAISPAERHEQYF
TRBJ2-5	TRBD2	TRBV6-6	many	TGTGCCAGCAGACCTAGCGGAGGCGAGACCCAGTACTTC	CASRPSGGETQYF
TRBJ2-7	TRBD2	TRBV7-9	many	TGTGCCAGCAGCTTTTTAGGGAGGACTAGCGCCCGCGAGCAGTACTTC	CASSFLGRTSAREQYF
TRBJ2-1	NA	TRBV12-3/TRBV12-4	NA	TGTGCCAGCAGGAAGGGGGGCTCCTACAATGAGCAGTTCTTC	CASRKGGSYNEQFF
TRBJ1-1	NA	TRBV20-1	few	TGCAGTGCTAGAGAGGCGGGCAGGAACACTGAAGCTTTCTTT	CSAREAGRNTEAFF
TRBJ2-1	TRBD2	TRBV7-2	few	TGTGCCAGCAGCTTAGCGGGGGGACTACACAATGAGCAGTTCTTC	CASSLAGGLHNEQFF
TRBJ2-5	TRBD1	TRBV20-1	many	TGCAGTGCTAGAGAGCTACAGGGGGCAGGAGAGACCCAGTACTTC	CSARELQGAGETQYF
TRBJ2-7	NA	TRBV20-1	NA	TGCAGTGCTAGAGAGGGGACTGACTACGAGCAGTACTTC	CSAREGTDYEQYF
TRBJ2-7	NA	TRBV9	many	TGTGCCAGCAGCGTAGAGGGCAAGGGCCTTAGTTCCTACGAGCAGTACTTC	CASSVEGKGLSSYEQYF
TRBJ2-5	TRBD2	TRBV7-2	NA	TGTGCCAGCAGCTTATGGATAGCGGGGACCAACAATGGGCAGTACTTC	CASSLWIAGTNNGQYF
TRBJ1-1	TRBD1	TRBV30	NA	TGTGCCTGGACCATCCTAGGGGACAGACCTATTGAAGCTTTCTTT	CAWTILGDRPIEAFF
TRBJ1-5	NA	TRBV12-3/TRBV12-4	NA	TGTGCCAGCAGTTTACTCTCCGGCCAGCCCCAGCATTTT	CASSLLSGQPQHF
TRBJ1-4	NA	TRBV20-1	many	TGCAGTGCTAGAGACCCCATACCCAATGAAAAACTGTTTTTT	CSARDPIPNEKLFF
TRBJ2-4	NA	TRBV11-2	many	TGTGCCAGCAGCCGACTCGAGGGGAAAAACATTCAGTACTTC	CASSRLEGKNIQYF
TRBJ2-5	NA	TRBV6-5	many	TGTGCCAGCAGTTATTCATTCCAGGGCGTCCAAGAGACCCAGTACTTC	CASSYSFQGVQETQYF
TRBJ1-5	NA	TRBV6-5	many	TGTGCCAGCAGCGTGGGGCCCCATAGCAATCAGCCCCAGCATTTT	CASSVGPHSNQPQHF
TRBJ2-3	NA	TRBV5-8	NA	TGTGCCAGCAGCTTGGATTGGGGGAGCACAGATACGCAGTATTTT	CASSLDWGSTDTQYF
TRBJ1-4	NA	TRBV21-1	few	TGTGCCAGCAGCAAAGTAGGGCTAACTAATGAAAAACTGTTTTTT	CASSKVGLTNEKLFF
TRBJ1-4	NA	TRBV5-5	many	TGTGCCAGCAGCGGAGATCCTACAACTAATGAAAAACTGTTTTTT	CASSGDPTTNEKLFF
TRBJ2-1	NA	TRBV7-2	NA	TGTGCCAGCAGCTTGTGGGGGGGGCAGTTAAAGCTGCAGTTCTTC	CASSLWGGQLKLQFF
TRBJ1-2	NA	TRBV12-3/TRBV12-4	many	TGTGCCAGCAGTTTCCAGGGGTATGGCTACACCTTC	CASSFQGYGYTF
TRBJ2-6	TRBD1	TRBV6-5	NA	TGTGCCAGCAGTCTGAACAGGGGCTCTGGGGCCAACGTCCTGACTTTC	CASSLNRGSGANVLTF
TRBJ2-1	TRBD2	TRBV20-1	many	TGCAGTGCTAGGGAACTAGCGGGGGGTCCCAATGAGCAGTTCTTC	CSARELAGGPNEQFF
TRBJ2-4	NA	TRBV6-2/TRBV6-3	NA	TGTGCCAGCAGTTACGGGAGCCTAGCCAAAAACATTCAGTACTTC	CASSYGSLAKNIQYF
TRBJ2-5	NA	TRBV4-2	many	TGTGCCAGCAGCCCCAGGGTGAAGGGAGAGACCCAGTACTTC	CASSPRVKGETQYF
TRBJ1-2	NA	TRBV5-1	many	TGCGCCAGCAGCTTGGGGTACAGTGATGATGGCTACACCTTC	CASSLGYSDDGYTF
TRBJ2-5	NA	TRBV24-1	many	TGTGCCACCTCCACGGGGGTGCAAGAGACCCAGTACTTC	CATSTGVQETQYF
TRBJ2-3	NA	TRBV12-3/TRBV12-4	NA	TGTGCCAGCAGGTTGGGAGATGCGGAGTATTTT	CASRLGDAEYF
TRBJ2-1	NA	TRBV9	NA	TGTGCCAGCAGCGTAATTGGCGAGGGGGGTAAGCAGTTCTTC	CASSVIGEGGKQFF
TRBJ1-5	NA	TRBV7-2	NA	TGTGCCAGCAGCTTCTCGTTGTTTCAGCCCCAGCATTTT	CASSFSLFQPQHF